The 15 T cell receptor beta chains presented below share a single source sample, sequenced in a study of blood T cells in healthy people across ages. For the second PCR, which ran for roughly 6 to 12 cycles, a sample-barcoded 5' primer and a J-beta primer mix were used. One entry per CDR3 protein, called by TCRdb with MiXCR from the 5' RACE reads. This table holds hundreds of thousands of distinct CDR3 sequences, 58% found once. Sequencing was done on a sample of blood. The receptors derive from a young man in good health.

The chain joins TRBV29-1 to TRBJ2-1; D gene ambiguous. The germline V gene has CDR1 SQVTM and CDR2 ANQGSEA. The CDR3 spans 16 residues. Trimming cost V 6 bases and J 2 bases, with 20 bases left between them. The CDR3 coding sequence is TGCAGCGTCCTCCCCCGGTCGGGCGCTACCTACAATGAGCAGTTCTTC. Protein sequence: CSVLPRSGATYNEQFF.

Comments on this clonotype: The junction differs from germline at one of its ends, possibly a read error. This sequence joins TRBV20-1 and TRBJ2-1; tentative D call: TRBD2 (6 bases). The CDR3 length is 16 residues. Looked up from germline, CDR1 is DFQATT and CDR2 is SNEGSKA (reference sequence). CDR3 DNA sequence: TGCAGTGCTAGAGAACCCACTCCGATACTAGCCCTTGAGCGGTTCTTC. Translation gives CSAREPTPILALERFF.

V gene TRBV12-3 or TRBV12-4 combines with J gene TRBJ1-2; perhaps TRBD1 as D (5 bases). The CDR3 totals 15 residues. Trimming left V 1 base short and J 3 bases short, with 12 bases between. The CDR3 DNA reads as TGTGCCAGCAGTTTAGGGGAAGGGGCGGACTATGGCTACACCTTC. It yields the protein CASSLGEGADYGYTF.

In regard to this clonotype: A read error may produce the germline difference seen at one junction end. The gene calls are TRBV3-1 and TRBJ1-1; D unclear. Per germline, CDR1 LGHDT and CDR2 YNNKEL (reference sequence). The CDR3 extends over 15 amino acids. CDR3: CASSGSASGGTEAFF. CDR3 bases: TGCGCCAGCAGCGGGTCGGCCTCAGGCGGCACTGAAGCTTTCTTT. Full variable domain (rest looked up from reference TRBV3-1 and TRBJ1-1): DTAVSQTPKYLVTQMGNDKSIKCEQNLGHDTMYWYKQDSKKFLKIMFSYNNKELIINETVPNRFSPKSPDKAHLNLHINSLELGDSAVYFCASSGSASGGTEAFFGQGTRLTVV.

As concerns this clonotype: Since no conserved phenylalanine or tryptophan closes the CDR3, a read error is the likely cause. The J gene is TRBJ2-1, the V gene TRBV5-1; TRBD2 matches 12 bases. The CDR3 sequence is 17 residues long. Germline CDR1 reads SGHRS; CDR2 reads YFSETQ. V shed 3 bases and J 0 bases; nucleotides not matched to a gene: 4. In DNA, the CDR3 is TGCGCCAGCAGCTCGACTAGCGGGGGCGCCTCCTACAATGAGCAGTTCTTA. Its translation is CASSSTSGGASYNEQFL.

This clonotype was seen only a few times. The chain links TRBV7-2 to TRBJ2-7; 9 nucleotides agree with TRBD1. Germline lookup yields CDR1 SGHTA and CDR2 FQGNSA. This CDR3 is built from 17 residues. The V and J ends lost 5 bases and 4 bases, in that order; junction bases with no gene match: 15. The CDR3 sequence is CASSVQTRTGAVYEQYF. The CDR3 DNA reads TGTGCCAGCAGCGTACAGACAAGGACAGGGGCGGTATACGAGCAGTACTTC.

The rearrangement links TRBV3-1 to TRBJ2-3; TRBD2 matches 7 bases. With 0 bases clipped from V and 8 bases from J, the junction kept 5 bases outside the gene matches. Germline V lookup: CDR1 LGHDT, CDR2 YNNKEL (reference sequence). The CDR3 totals 14 residues. In nucleotides, the CDR3 is TGTGCCAGCAGCCAAGATCGGGGGAGGGGTACGCAGTATTTT. Translated: CASSQDRGRGTQYF.

In this sample, this clonotype turned up a few times. This sequence joins TRBV5-1 and TRBJ2-5; D possibly matches TRBD1 or TRBD2 (5 bases each). This CDR3 has 18 residues. V gave up 0 bases and J gave up 2 bases, with 20 bases separating them. Germline V gene lookup returns CDR1 SGHRS and CDR2 YFSETQ. The CDR3 region is CASSLELRGDPRQETQYF. The CDR3 region has the DNA TGCGCCAGCAGCTTGGAATTAAGGGGAGACCCTCGGCAAGAGACCCAGTACTTC.

The chain uses TRBV29-1 and TRBJ1-2, with 9 bases aligning to TRBD1. Germline CDR1 and CDR2: SQVTM and ANQGSEA. This CDR3 has 14 residues. V shed 7 bases and J 2 bases; nucleotides not matched to a gene: 8. CDR3 protein: CSAEPGQGNYGYTF. The DNA for the CDR3 is TGCAGCGCCGAACCGGGACAGGGAAACTATGGCTACACCTTC.

The genes are TRBV29-1 and TRBJ2-5; the D call may be TRBD1 or TRBD2 (5 bases each). The DNA end is more similar to TRBJ2-7, so the J call may be wrong. The germline CDR1 and CDR2 sequences are SQVTM and ANQGSEA. The CDR3 spans 12 residues. CDR3 nucleotides: TGCAGCTTTGGGACCGCTAACTACGAGCAGTACTTC. Translation: CSFGTANYEQYF.

This chain connects TRBV11-2 to TRBJ2-2; D gene unclear. This CDR3 contains 14 residues. V gave up 5 bases and J gave up 7 bases, with 14 bases separating them. Germline V gene sequence: CDR1 SGHAT, CDR2 FQNNGV. The CDR3 sequence is CASSVQSQGGELFF. DNA for the CDR3: TGTGCCAGCAGCGTCCAGAGTCAAGGCGGGGAGCTGTTTTTT.

The chain recombines TRBV20-1 with TRBJ2-3; weak D call: TRBD2 (6 bases). CDR3 length: 14 residues. Germline V lookup: CDR1 DFQATT, CDR2 SNEGSKA (reference sequence). V shed 5 bases and J shed 2 bases, with 14 bases lying between them. The CDR3 loop reads CSAGSGSYTDTQYF. DNA for the CDR3: TGCAGTGCTGGGAGCGGGTCCTACACAGATACGCAGTATTTT.

This chain joins TRBV7-2 and TRBJ2-6; 11 positions match TRBD1. Per the germline V gene, CDR1 is SGHTA and CDR2 is FQGNSA. The CDR3 extends over 17 amino acids. J lost 4 bases, V lost 5 bases, and 7 bases had no gene match. In DNA form, the CDR3 reads TGTGCCAGCAGCACTAGGGACAGGGGGATAGGGGCCAACGTCCTGACTTTC. It codes for CASSTRDRGIGANVLTF.

V and J are TRBV12-3 or TRBV12-4 and TRBJ2-2; no definite D call. CDR3 length: 14 amino acids. V was clipped by 5 bases and J by 4 bases, with 11 bases between them. CDR3: CASSPRSTTGELFF. DNA of the CDR3: TGTGCCAGCAGTCCCCGAAGCACCACCGGGGAGCTGTTTTTT.

The chain uses TRBV30 and TRBJ2-7; 7 nucleotides line up with TRBD1. The junction had 5 bases not matched to a gene; V was cut back by 7 bases and J by 5 bases. This CDR3 contains 11 residues. Germline values: CDR1 GTSNPN, CDR2 SVGIG (reference sequence). In DNA, the CDR3 is TGTGCCTCCAGAGGGGGCCACGAGCAGTACTTC. It is translated as CASRGGHEQYF.